This T cell receptor beta chain comes out of a study of breast tumors, draining lymph nodes, adjacent tissues. Findings and caveats of the study: Tumor T cell lymph node origin was a supported hypothesis, not proven. Compared with lymph nodes, tumors were less diverse; compared with nontumor tissue, more. Luminal-like breast cancer showed significantly greater tumor-nontumor repertoire similarity than basal-like breast cancer did.

This clonotype appeared a few times. Its matching antigen is unknown. The CDR3 extends over 17 amino acids. Trimming removed 4 bases from V and 1 base from J, with 14 bases in between. Germline-derived CDR1 and CDR2 are SNHLY and FYNNEI. TCRdb independently ran MiXCR on the multiplex PCR reads; one entry per CDR3 protein. The sample carries about 22,000 distinct CDR3 sequences, about 60% recorded once. The gene calls are TRBV2 and TRBJ2-6, with D perhaps given as TRBD1 or TRBD2 (5 bases each). The sample was breast tumor tissue. This clonotype originated in a female donor with breast cancer. Some clones in this sample may be carry-over from other donors' samples. The CDR3 protein is CASSAGALSSGANVLTF. The DNA for the CDR3 is TGTGCCAGCAGTGCCGGGGCTCTGTCTTCTGGGGCCAACGTCCTGACTTTC.